What follows is one T cell receptor (beta chain) and its context. This record comes from a study of blood T cell repertoires in COVID-19. Study processing details: The authors estimated nucleated cell counts from reference gene primer amplification. Measured with immunoSEQ multiplex PCR; TCRdb has only the in-frame clones, and not every one. Clone size and the V and J calls come from that table; the DNA yielded D and trimming. The sample carries over 200,000 clones, approximately 90% recorded once. Across 24 US areas, participants ranged in age from about 18 to 100 years. Donors in Cohort 3 who had recovered were those with two negative PCRs, healthcare professional clearance, or resolution of their symptoms. With V trimmed by 7 bases and J by 8 bases, 7 bases remained unmatched. CDR3 length: 13 amino acids.

The V and J genes are TRBV12-3 or TRBV12-4 and TRBJ2-1; 8 bases are shared with TRBD2. The source of this sequence is a man aged 25-40 years who had recovered from COVID-19. The sequenced material came from PBMCs or T cells enriched from blood (not recorded which). DNA of the CDR3: TGTGCCAGCATCCTCGAGGGACTAGATGAGCAGTTCTTC. It codes for CASILEGLDEQFF.